Following are 3 T cell receptor beta chains from one sample sequenced in a study of technical replicates of blood from a handful of donors. Clones were sequenced by immunoSEQ multiplex PCR, and TCRdb holds only the in-frame ones, with some missing. The sample records tens of thousands of clones, 90% to 95% being singletons. Sequenced input: T cells isolated from PBMCs. These receptors came from a human donor in good health.

V and J are TRBV5-1 and TRBJ1-5; TRBD1 matches 9 bases. This CDR3 spans 16 amino acids. Germline V gives CDR1 SGHRS, CDR2 YFSETQ. The junction had 7 bases not matched to a gene; V was cut back by 0 bases and J by 6 bases. CDR3 sequence reads: CASSLGDREQGQPQHF. The CDR3 bases are TGCGCCAGCAGCTTGGGGGACAGGGAACAGGGTCAGCCCCAGCATTTT. Full variable domain (missing parts from reference TRBV5-1 and TRBJ1-5): KAGVTQTPRYLIKTRGQQVTLSCSPISGHRSVSWYQQTPGQGLQFLFEYFSETQRNKGNFPGRFSGRQFSNSRSEMNVSTLELGDSALYLCASSLGDREQGQPQHFGDGTRLSIL.

The chain is built from TRBV11-3 and TRBJ2-7; possible D gene TRBD1, 6 bases. From germline, CDR1 is SGHNT and CDR2 YENEEA. The CDR3 runs 15 residues. Trimming left V 7 bases short and J 5 bases short, with 21 bases between. The CDR3 is CASIPPSGVINEQYF. The CDR3 region has the DNA TGTGCCAGCATCCCTCCCTCAGGGGTCATTAACGAGCAGTACTTC.

The V gene is TRBV6-1, the J gene TRBJ1-5, with TRBD1 matching 9 bases. There are 15 residues in the CDR3. CDR1 MNHNS and CDR2 SASEGT come from the germline V gene. J was trimmed by 5 bases and V by 3 bases; bases with no gene match: 5. The CDR3 bases are TGTGCCAGCAGTGAGGAGGGACAGGGTTATCAGCCCCAGCATTTT. Its translation is CASSEEGQGYQPQHF.